This is a list of T cell receptor beta chains from one sample in a study of T cell changes during pregnancy in multiple sclerosis. The table came from immunoSEQ multiplex PCR; TCRdb's copy has only in-frame clones and leaves some out. Among roughly 64,000 clones listed, roughly 92% were seen once. The specimen comprised peripheral blood, sampled in the second trimester of pregnancy. All receptors come from a female donor with multiple sclerosis, enrolled in a pregnancy study. Each CDR3 is given with its conserved first and last residue. D genes are given only for firm matches. Rows give clone size only sometimes, using once, few, many, or a class for an expanded clone.

j_call,v_call,cdr3_length,d_call,clone_size,cdr3_nt,cdr3_aa
TRBJ2-5,TRBV12-2,15,NA,NA,TGTGCAAGTCGCTTAGGAGGACTTTTACAAGAGACCCAGTACTTC,CASRLGGLLQETQYF
TRBJ1-5,TRBV6-5,12,NA,NA,TGTGCCAGCAGTCCCTTAAATCAGCCCCAGCATTTT,CASSPLNQPQHF
TRBJ1-5,TRBV4-3,15,NA,NA,TGCGCCAGCAGCCAAGATCGGGAGGGGCTTGGGCCCCAGCATTTT,CASSQDREGLGPQHF
TRBJ2-7,TRBV27,14,TRBD1,once,TGTGCCAGCAGTTCCGGGACAGGGTATCTCGAGCAGTACTTC,CASSSGTGYLEQYF
TRBJ1-1,TRBV5-4,15,NA,NA,TGTGCCAGCAGCCTACCCGACAGGAGGAACACTGAAGCTTTCTTT,CASSLPDRRNTEAFF
TRBJ2-5,TRBV6-5,11,NA,NA,TGTTCAAGTCAGTCCCAAGAGACCCAGTACTTC,CSSQSQETQYF
TRBJ2-7,TRBV5-1,16,NA,NA,TGCGCCAGCAGCCTGGGGACGGGAACTCCCTCCTACGAGCAGTACTTC,CASSLGTGTPSYEQYF
TRBJ2-1,TRBV6-5,14,NA,once,TGTGCCAGCAGTTCAAGGAGGAACTACAATGAGCAGTTCTTC,CASSSRRNYNEQFF
TRBJ2-7,TRBV30,15,NA,NA,TGTGCCTGGAGTTATGGAGGTTCTGCGAGGTACGAGCAGTACTTC,CAWSYGGSARYEQYF
TRBJ2-7,TRBV19,16,TRBD2,NA,TGTGCCAGTAGTATTCAGCCGGGACTAGCGAACTACGAGCAGTACTTC,CASSIQPGLANYEQYF
TRBJ1-5,TRBV10-3,13,NA,NA,TGTGCCATCAGTGATTGGGGAGATCAGCCCCAGCATTTT,CAISDWGDQPQHF
TRBJ2-5,TRBV2,15,TRBD2,NA,TGTGCCAGCAGTGGTTGGGCTAGCGGGAGTGAGACCCAGTACTTC,CASSGWASGSETQYF
TRBJ1-1,TRBV28,14,NA,NA,TGTGCCAGCAGCCCCCCGGGTGGGAACACTGAAGCTTTCTTT,CASSPPGGNTEAFF